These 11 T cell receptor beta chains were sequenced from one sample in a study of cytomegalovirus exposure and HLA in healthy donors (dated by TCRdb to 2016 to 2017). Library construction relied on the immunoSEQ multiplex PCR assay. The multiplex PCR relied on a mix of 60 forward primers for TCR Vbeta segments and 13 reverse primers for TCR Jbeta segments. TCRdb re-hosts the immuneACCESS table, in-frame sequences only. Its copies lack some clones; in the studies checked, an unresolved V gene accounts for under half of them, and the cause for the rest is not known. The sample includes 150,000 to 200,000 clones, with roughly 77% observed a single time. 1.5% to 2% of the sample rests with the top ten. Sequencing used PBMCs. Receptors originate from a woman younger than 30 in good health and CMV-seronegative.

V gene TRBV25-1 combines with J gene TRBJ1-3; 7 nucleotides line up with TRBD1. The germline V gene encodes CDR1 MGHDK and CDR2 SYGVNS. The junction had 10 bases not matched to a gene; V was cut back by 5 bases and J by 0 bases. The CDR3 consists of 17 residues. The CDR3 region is CASSYLRDSRSGNTIYF. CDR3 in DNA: TGTGCCAGCAGTTACCTAAGGGACAGCCGCTCTGGAAACACCATATATTTT.

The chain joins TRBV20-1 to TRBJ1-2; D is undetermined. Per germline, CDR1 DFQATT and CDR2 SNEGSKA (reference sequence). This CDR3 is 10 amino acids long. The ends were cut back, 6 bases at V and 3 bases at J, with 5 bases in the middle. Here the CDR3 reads CSAFDYGYTF. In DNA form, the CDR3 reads TGCAGTGCCTTCGACTATGGCTACACCTTC.

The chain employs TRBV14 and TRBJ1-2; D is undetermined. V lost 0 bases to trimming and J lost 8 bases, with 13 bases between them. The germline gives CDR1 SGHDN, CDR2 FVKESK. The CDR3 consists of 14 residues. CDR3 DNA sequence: TGTGCCAGCAGCCAAGACTTGGGCGTTTTCGGCTACACCTTC. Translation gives CASSQDLGVFGYTF. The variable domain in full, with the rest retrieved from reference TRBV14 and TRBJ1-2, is EAGVTQFPSHSVIEKGQTVTLRCDPISGHDNLYWYRRVMGKEIKFLLHFVKESKQDESGMPNNRFLAERTGGTYSTLKVQPAELEDSGVYFCASSQDLGVFGYTFGSGTRLTVV.

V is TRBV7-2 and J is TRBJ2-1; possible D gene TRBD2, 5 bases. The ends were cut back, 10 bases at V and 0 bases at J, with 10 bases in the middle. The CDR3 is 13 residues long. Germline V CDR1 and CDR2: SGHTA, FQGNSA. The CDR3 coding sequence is TGTGCCACCGCGGGTAGCTCCTACAATGAGCAGTTCTTC. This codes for CATAGSSYNEQFF.

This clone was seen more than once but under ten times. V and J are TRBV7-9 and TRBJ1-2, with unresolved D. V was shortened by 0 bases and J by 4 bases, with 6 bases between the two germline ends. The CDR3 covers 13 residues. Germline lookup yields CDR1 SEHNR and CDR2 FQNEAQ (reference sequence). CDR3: CASSLAQSYGYTF. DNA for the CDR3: TGTGCCAGCAGCTTAGCACAGAGCTATGGCTACACCTTC.

CDR3 region: CASKEGAVGNTIYF. CDR3 in DNA: TGTGCCAGTAAAGAGGGGGCAGTTGGAAACACCATATATTTT. The rearrangement uses TRBV19 and TRBJ1-3; 7 nucleotides agree with TRBD1. CDR3 length equals 14 residues. Per the germline V gene, CDR1 is LNHDA and CDR2 is SQIVND (reference sequence). With 7 bases clipped from V and 3 bases from J, the junction kept 6 bases outside the gene matches.

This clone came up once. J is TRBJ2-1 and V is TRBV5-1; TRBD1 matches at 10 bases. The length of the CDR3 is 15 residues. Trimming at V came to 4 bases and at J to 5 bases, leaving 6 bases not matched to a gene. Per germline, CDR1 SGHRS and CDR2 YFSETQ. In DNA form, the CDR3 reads TGCGCCAGCAGCCCCGGACAGGGGGTAGACAATGAGCAGTTCTTC. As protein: CASSPGQGVDNEQFF.

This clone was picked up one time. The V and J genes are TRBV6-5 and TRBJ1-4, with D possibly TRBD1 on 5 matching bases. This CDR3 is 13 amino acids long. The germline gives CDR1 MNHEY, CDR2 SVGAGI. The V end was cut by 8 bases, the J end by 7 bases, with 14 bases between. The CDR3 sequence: CASGPGFGEKLFF. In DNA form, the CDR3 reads TGTGCCAGCGGCCCAGGGTTTGGTGAAAAACTGTTTTTT.

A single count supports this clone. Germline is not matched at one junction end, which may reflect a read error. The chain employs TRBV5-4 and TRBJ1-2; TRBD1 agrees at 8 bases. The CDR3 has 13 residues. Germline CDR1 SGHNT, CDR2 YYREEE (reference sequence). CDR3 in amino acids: CASSLAGQATVAF. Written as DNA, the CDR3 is TGTGCCAGCAGCTTGGCGGGACAGGCCACCGTCGCCTTC.

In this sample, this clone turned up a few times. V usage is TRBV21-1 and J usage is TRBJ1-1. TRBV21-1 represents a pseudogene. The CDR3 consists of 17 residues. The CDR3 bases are TGTGCCAGCAGCCCCAGGGATCCGGGGGAGGGAAGGACTGAAGCTTTCTTT. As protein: CASSPRDPGEGRTEAFF.

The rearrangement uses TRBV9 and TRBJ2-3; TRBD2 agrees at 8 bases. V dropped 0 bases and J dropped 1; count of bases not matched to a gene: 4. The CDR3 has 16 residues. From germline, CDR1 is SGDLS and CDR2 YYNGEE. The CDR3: CASSVEVRGGTDTQYF. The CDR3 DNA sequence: TGTGCCAGCAGCGTAGAGGTGCGGGGGGGCACAGATACGCAGTATTTT.